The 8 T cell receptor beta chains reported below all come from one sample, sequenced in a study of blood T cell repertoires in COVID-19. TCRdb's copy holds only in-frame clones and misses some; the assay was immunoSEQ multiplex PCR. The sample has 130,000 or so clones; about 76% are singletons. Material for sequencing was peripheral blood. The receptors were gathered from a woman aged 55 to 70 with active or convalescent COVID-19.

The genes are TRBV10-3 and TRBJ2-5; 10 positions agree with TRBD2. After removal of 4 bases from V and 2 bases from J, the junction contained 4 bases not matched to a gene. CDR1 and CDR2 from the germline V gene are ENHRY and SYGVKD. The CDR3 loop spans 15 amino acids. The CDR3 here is CAISGLAGIQETQYF. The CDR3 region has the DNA TGTGCCATCAGTGGACTAGCGGGCATACAAGAGACCCAGTACTTC.

CDR3 amino acids: CASSFGGDTQYF. The CDR3 nucleotides are TGCGCCAGCAGCTTCGGTGGAGATACGCAGTATTTT. The chain is built from TRBV5-1 and TRBJ2-3; D remains unclear. Trimming cost V 2 bases and J 5 bases, with 6 bases left between them. Germline loops: CDR1 SGHRS, CDR2 YFSETQ. The length of the CDR3 is 12 residues.

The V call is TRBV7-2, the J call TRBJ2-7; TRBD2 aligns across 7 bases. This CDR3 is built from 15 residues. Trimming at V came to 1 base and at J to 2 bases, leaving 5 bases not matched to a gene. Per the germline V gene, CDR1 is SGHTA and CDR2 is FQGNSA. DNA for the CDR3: TGTGCCAGCAGCTTAGGGGCCGGACTAGCCTACGAGCAGTACTTC. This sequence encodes CASSLGAGLAYEQYF.

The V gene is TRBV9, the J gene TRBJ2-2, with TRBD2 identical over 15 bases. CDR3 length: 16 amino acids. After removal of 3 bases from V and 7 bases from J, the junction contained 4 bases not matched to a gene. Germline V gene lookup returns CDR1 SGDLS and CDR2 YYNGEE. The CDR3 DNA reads TGTGCCAGCAGCGCAGGACTAGCGGGAGGGGACGGGGAGCTGTTTTTT. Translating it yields CASSAGLAGGDGELFF.

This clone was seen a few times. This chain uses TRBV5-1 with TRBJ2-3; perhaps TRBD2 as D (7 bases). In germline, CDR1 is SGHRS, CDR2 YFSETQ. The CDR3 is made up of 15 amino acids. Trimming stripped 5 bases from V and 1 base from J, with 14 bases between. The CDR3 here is CASRFARGRTDTQYF. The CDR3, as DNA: TGCGCCAGCAGGTTCGCGCGGGGGCGCACAGATACGCAGTATTTT. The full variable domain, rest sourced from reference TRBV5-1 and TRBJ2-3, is KAGVTQTPRYLIKTRGQQVTLSCSPISGHRSVSWYQQTPGQGLQFLFEYFSETQRNKGNFPGRFSGRQFSNSRSEMNVSTLELGDSALYLCASRFARGRTDTQYFGPGTRLTVL.

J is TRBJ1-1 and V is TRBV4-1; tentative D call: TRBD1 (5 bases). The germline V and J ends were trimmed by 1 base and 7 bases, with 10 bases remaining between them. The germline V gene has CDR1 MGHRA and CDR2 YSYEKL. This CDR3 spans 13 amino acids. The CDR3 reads CASSQVPGGEAFF. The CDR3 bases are TGCGCCAGCAGCCAAGTCCCGGGGGGTGAAGCTTTCTTT.

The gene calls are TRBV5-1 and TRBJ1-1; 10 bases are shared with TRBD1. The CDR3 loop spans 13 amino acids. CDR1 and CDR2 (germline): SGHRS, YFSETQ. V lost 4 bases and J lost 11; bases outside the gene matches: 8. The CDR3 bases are TGCGCCAGCAGCCCGGGACAGGGGATTGACGCTTTCTTT. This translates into CASSPGQGIDAFF. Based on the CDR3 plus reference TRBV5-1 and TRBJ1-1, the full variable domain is KAGVTQTPRYLIKTRGQQVTLSCSPISGHRSVSWYQQTPGQGLQFLFEYFSETQRNKGNFPGRFSGRQFSNSRSEMNVSTLELGDSALYLCASSPGQGIDAFFGQGTRLTVV.

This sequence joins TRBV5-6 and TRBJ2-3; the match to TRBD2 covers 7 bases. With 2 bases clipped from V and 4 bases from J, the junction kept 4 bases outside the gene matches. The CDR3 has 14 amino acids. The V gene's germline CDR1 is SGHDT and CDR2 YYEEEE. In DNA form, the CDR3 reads TGTGCCAGCAGCTTCCAAGGACTAGCAGATACGCAGTATTTT. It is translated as CASSFQGLADTQYF.